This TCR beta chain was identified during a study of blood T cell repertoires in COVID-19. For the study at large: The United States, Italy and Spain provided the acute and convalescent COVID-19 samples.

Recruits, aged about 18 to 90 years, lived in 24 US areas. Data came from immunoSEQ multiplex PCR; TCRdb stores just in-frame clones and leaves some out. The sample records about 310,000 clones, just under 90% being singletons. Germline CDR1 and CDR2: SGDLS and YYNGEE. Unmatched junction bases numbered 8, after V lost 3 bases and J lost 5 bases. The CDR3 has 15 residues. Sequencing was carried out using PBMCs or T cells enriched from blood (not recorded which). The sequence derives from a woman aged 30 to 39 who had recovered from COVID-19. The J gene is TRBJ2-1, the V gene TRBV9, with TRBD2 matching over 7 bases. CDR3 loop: CASSGFLTSHNEQFF. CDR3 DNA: TGTGCCAGCAGCGGGTTTTTGACTAGCCACAATGAGCAGTTCTTC.